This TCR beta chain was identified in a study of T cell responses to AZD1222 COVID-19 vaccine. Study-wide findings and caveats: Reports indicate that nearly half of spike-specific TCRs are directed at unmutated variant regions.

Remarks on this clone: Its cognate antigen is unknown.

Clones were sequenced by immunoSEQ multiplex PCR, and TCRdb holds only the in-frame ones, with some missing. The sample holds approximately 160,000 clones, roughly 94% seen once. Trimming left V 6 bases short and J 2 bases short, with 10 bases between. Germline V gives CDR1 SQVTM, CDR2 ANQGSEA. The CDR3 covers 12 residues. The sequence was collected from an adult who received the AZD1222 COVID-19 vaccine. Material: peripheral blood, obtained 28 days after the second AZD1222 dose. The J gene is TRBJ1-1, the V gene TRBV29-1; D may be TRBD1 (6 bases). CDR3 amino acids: CSVAQGNTEAFF. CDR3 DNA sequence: TGCAGCGTGGCACAGGGAAACACTGAAGCTTTCTTT.